This paragraph covers one TCR beta chain sequence. What it recognizes is unknown. CDR1 and CDR2 (germline): SGHAT, FQNNGV. This CDR3 contains 15 residues. V lost 1 base to trimming and J lost 0 bases, with 10 bases between them. Use of 60 Vbeta and 13 Jbeta primers characterized the PCR. The assay was immunoSEQ multiplex PCR, and TCRdb's table has in-frame clones only and misses some. Of 200,000 or so clones listed, 82% are singletons. The data derive from a study of cytomegalovirus exposure and HLA in healthy donors. Study in general: Caucasian-associated ancestry cluster membership applied to around 80% of 398 genotyped donors.

Study-level points and caveats: The listing of 150 or so TCR beta chains classed them as cytomegalovirus-associated. A missense DCLRE1C variant was associated with V- and J-gene trimming of TCR beta chains in a later analysis, and an independent cohort replicated the association.

The chain employs TRBV11-2 and TRBJ2-7; tentatively, D is TRBD1 (5 bases). The specimen sequenced was PBMCs. The receptor was isolated from a boy aged 2 to 10 in good health and CMV-seronegative. The CDR3 coding sequence is TGTGCCAGCAGCTTAGTGACAGCTAGCTCCTACGAGCAGTACTTC. This encodes CASSLVTASSYEQYF.